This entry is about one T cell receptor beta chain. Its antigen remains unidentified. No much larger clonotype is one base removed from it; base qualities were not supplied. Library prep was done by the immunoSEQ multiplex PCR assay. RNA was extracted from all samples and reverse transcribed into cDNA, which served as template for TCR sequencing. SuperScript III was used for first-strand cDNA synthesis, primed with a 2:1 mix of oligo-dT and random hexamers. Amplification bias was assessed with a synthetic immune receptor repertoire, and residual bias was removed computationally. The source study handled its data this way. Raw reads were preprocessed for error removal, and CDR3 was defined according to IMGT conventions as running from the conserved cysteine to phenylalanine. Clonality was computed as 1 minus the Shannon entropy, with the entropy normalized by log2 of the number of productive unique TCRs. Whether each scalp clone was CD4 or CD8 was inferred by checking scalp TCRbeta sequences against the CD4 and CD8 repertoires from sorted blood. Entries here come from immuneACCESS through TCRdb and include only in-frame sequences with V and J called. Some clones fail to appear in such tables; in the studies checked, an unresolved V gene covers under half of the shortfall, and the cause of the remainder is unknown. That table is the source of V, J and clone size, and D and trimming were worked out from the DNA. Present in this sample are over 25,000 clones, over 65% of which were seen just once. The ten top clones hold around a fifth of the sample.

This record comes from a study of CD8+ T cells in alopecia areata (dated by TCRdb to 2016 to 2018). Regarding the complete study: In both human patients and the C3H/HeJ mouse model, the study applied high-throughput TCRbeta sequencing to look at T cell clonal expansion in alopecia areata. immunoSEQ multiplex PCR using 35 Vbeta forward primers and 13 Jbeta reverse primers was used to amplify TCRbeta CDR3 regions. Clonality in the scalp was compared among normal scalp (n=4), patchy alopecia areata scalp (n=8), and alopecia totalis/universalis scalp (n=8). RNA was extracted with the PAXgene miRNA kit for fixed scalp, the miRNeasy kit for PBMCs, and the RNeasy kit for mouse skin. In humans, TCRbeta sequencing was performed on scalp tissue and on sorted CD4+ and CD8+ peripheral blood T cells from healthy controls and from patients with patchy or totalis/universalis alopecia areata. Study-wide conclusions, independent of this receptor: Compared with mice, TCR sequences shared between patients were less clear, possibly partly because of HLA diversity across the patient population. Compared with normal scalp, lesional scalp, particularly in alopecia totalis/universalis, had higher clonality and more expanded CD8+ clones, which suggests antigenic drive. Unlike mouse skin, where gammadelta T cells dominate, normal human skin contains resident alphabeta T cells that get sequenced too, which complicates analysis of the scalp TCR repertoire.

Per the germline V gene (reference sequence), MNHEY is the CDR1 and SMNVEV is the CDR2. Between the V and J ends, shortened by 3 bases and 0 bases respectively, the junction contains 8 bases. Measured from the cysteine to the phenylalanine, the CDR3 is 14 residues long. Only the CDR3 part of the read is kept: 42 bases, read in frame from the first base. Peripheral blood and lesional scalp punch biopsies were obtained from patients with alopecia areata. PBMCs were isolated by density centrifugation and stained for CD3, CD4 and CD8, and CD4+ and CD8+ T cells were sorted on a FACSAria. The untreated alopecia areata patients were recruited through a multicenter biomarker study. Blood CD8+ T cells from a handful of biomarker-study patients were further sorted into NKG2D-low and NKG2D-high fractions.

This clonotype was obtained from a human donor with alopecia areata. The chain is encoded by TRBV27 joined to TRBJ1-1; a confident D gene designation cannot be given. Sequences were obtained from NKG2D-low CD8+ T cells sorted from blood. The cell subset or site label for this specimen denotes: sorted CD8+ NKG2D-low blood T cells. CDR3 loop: CASSFHGMNTEAFF. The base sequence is TGTGCCAGCAGTTTTCACGGCATGAACACTGAAGCTTTCTTT.